What follows is one T cell receptor (beta chain) and its context. This entry comes from a study of blood T cell repertoires in COVID-19. Across the study: Samples representing acute and convalescent COVID-19 were sourced from the United States, Italy and Spain. Nucleic acid was either cDNA or gDNA, and it came from T cells, B-cell-depleted T cells, or PBMCs.

In the authors' workflow: Counts of nucleated cells, estimated from reference gene primer amplification, were obtained. Assay used: immunoSEQ multiplex PCR; TCRdb lists only in-frame clones, some missing. That table gives V, J and clone size, and the DNA gave D and trimming. Altogether tens of thousands of clones are present, 80% to 90% being singletons, with the ten largest covering around 10%. The CDR3 is 12 residues long. Germline V gene data show CDR1 as KGHSH and CDR2 as LQKENI. Deletions cut 8 bases from V and 1 base from J, with 8 bases between. The rearrangement joins TRBV18 to TRBJ2-5; D might be TRBD2 (5 bases). This sequence originates from a man aged 80 or over with acute or convalescent COVID-19. What was sequenced was peripheral blood. In nucleotides, the CDR3 is TGTGCCAGCACGGACTCCCAAGAGACCCAGTACTTC. Residues: CASTDSQETQYF.